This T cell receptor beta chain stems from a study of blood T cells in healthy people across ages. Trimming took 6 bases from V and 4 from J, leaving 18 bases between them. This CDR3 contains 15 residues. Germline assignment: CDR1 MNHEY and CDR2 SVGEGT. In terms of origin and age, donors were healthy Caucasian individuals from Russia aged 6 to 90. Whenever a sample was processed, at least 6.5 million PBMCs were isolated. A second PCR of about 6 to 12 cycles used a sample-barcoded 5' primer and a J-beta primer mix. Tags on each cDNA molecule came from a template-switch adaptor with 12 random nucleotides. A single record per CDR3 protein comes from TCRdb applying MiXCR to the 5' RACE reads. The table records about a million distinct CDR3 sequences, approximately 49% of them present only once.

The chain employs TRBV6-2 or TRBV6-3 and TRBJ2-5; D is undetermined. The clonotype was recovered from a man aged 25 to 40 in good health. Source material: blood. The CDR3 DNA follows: TGTGCCAGCAGCGTCGGGCCTAATAGGCTAGAGACCCAGTACTTC. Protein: CASSVGPNRLETQYF.